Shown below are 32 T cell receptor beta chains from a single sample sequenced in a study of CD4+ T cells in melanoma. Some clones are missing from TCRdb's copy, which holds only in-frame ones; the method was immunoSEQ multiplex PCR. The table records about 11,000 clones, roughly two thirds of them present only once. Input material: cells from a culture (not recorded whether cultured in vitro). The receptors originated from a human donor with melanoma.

The DNA for the CDR3 is TGTGCCAGCTCCCCGAAAGGGGGGGCGGACGGCTACACCTTC. This gives the protein CASSPKGGADGYTF. The gene calls are TRBV18 and TRBJ1-2; D may be TRBD1 (6 bases). Germline assignment: CDR1 KGHSH and CDR2 LQKENI. This CDR3 contains 14 residues. Trimming cost V 6 bases and J 8 bases, with 19 bases left between them.

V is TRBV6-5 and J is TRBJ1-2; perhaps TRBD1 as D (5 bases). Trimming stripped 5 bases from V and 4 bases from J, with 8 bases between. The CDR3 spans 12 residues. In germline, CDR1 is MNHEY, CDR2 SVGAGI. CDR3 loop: CASSEGFYGYTF. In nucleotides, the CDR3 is TGTGCCAGCAGTGAGGGGTTCTATGGCTACACCTTC.

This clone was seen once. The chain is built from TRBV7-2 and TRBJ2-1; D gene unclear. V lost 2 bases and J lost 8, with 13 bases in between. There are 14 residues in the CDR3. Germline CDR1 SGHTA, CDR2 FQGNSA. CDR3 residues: CASSLWGFGYEQFF. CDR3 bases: TGTGCCAGCAGCTTATGGGGTTTCGGCTATGAGCAGTTCTTC.

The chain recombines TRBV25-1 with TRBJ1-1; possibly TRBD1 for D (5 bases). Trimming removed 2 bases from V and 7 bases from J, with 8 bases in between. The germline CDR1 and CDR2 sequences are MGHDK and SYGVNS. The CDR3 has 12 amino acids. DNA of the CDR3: TGTGCCAGCAGTGAACCGGGGCTTGAAGCTTTCTTT. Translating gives CASSEPGLEAFF.

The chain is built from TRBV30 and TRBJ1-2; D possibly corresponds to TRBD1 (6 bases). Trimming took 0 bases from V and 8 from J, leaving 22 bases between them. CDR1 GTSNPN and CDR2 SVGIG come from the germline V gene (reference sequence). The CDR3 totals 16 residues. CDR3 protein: CAWSVPVRTGSWGYTF. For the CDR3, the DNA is TGTGCCTGGAGTGTACCGGTGCGAACAGGGTCCTGGGGCTACACCTTC.

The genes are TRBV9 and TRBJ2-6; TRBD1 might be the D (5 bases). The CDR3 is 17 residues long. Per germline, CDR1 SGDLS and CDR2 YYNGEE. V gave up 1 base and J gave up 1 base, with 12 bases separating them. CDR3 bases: TGTGCCAGCAGCGTACAGACAGTCTTTTCTGGGGCCAACGTCCTGACTTTC. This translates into CASSVQTVFSGANVLTF.

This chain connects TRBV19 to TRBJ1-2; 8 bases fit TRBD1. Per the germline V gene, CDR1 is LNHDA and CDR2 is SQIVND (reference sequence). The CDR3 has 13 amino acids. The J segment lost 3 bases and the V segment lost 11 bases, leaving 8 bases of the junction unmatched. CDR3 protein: CAATGTGYYGYTF. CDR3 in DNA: TGTGCCGCCACCGGGACAGGCTACTATGGCTACACCTTC.

The CDR3 coding sequence is TGTGCCAGCAGTCGACTCATAGCGGGCGGGGATGAAAAACTGTTTTTT. Amino acid sequence: CASSRLIAGGDEKLFF. The chain links TRBV2 to TRBJ1-4; D not certain. The V end lost 5 bases, the J end lost 6 bases, and 19 bases lay between the germline ends. Germline assignment: CDR1 SNHLY and CDR2 FYNNEI. The CDR3 is 16 residues long.

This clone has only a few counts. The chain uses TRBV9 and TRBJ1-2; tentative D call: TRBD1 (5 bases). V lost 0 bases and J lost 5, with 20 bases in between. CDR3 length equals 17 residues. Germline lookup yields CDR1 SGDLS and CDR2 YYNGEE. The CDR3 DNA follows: TGTGCCAGCAGCGTAGAACCCGTGGGGAATTGGGGGTATGGCTACACCTTC. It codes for CASSVEPVGNWGYGYTF.

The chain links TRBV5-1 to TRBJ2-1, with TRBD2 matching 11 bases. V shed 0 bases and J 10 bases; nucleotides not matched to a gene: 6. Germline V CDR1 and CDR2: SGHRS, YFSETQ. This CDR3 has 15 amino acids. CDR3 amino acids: CASSLVGASGGEQFF. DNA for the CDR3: TGCGCCAGCAGCTTGGTCGGGGCTAGCGGGGGGGAGCAGTTCTTC. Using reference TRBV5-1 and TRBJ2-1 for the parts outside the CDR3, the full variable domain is KAGVTQTPRYLIKTRGQQVTLSCSPISGHRSVSWYQQTPGQGLQFLFEYFSETQRNKGNFPGRFSGRQFSNSRSEMNVSTLELGDSALYLCASSLVGASGGEQFFGPGTRLTVL.

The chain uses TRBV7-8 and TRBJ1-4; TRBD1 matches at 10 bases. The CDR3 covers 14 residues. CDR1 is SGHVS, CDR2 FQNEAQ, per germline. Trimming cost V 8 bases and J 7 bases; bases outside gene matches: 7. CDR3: CASGRTGGTEKLFF. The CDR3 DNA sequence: TGTGCCAGCGGCAGGACAGGGGGGACTGAAAAACTGTTTTTT.

CDR3 in amino acids: CASSTRTGTGELFF. The DNA for the CDR3 is TGTGCCAGCAGCACCCGGACAGGCACCGGGGAGCTGTTTTTT. The genes are TRBV5-4 and TRBJ2-2, with TRBD1 matching over 7 bases. The CDR3 extends over 14 amino acids. The germline CDR1 and CDR2 sequences are SGHNT and YYREEE (reference sequence). V gave up 4 bases and J gave up 4 bases; unmatched junction bases: 4.

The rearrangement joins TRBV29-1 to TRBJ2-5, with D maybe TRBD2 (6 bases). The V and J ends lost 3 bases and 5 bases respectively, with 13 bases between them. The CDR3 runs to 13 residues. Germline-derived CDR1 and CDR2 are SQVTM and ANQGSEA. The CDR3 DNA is TGCAGCGTTGATGTGTTGGGGAGGGAGACCCAGTACTTC. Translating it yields CSVDVLGRETQYF.

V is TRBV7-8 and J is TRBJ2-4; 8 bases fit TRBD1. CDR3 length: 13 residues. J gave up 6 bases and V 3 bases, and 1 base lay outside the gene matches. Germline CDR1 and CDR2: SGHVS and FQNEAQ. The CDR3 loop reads CASSFDRGNIQYF. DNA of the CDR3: TGTGCCAGCAGCTTCGACAGGGGAAACATTCAGTACTTC.

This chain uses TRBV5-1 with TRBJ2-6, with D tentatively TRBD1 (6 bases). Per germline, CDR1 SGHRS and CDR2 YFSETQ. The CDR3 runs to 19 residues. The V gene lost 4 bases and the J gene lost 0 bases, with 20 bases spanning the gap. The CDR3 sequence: CASSPRDTHQTSGANVLTF. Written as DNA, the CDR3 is TGCGCCAGCAGCCCCAGGGACACACATCAGACCTCTGGGGCCAACGTCCTGACTTTC.

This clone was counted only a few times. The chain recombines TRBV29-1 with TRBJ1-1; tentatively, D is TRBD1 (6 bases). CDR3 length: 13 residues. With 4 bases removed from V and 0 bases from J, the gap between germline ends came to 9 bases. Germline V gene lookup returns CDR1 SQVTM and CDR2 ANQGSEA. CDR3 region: CSVGGAMNTEAFF. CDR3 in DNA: TGCAGCGTTGGGGGGGCTATGAACACTGAAGCTTTCTTT.

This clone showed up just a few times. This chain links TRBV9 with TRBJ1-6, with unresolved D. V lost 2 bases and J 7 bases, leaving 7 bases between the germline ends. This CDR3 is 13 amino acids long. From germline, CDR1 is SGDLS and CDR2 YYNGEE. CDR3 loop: CASSVQENSPLHF. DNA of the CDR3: TGTGCCAGCAGCGTCCAGGAAAATTCACCCCTCCACTTT.

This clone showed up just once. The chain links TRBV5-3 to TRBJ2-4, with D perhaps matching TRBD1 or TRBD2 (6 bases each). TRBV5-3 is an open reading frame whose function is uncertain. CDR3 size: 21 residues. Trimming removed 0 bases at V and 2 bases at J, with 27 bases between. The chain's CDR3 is CARSLEGGPRPSPVSKNIQYF. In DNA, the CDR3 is TGTGCCAGAAGCTTGGAAGGGGGGCCCCGCCCCTCGCCCGTTTCCAAAAACATTCAGTACTTC.

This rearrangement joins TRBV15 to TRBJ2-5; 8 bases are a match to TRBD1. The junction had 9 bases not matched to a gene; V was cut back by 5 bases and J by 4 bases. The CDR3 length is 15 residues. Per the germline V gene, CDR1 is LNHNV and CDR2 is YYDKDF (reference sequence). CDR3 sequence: CATSAPRQGTETQYF. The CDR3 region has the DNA TGTGCCACCAGCGCGCCACGACAGGGGACAGAGACCCAGTACTTC.

The CDR3 coding sequence is TGCGCCAGTCGGGACAACGACGATTCACCCCTCCACTTT. It codes for CASRDNDDSPLHF. The chain employs TRBV5-1 and TRBJ1-6, with D perhaps matching TRBD1 (6 bases). CDR1 and CDR2 from the germline V gene are SGHRS and YFSETQ. The V gene lost 8 bases and the J gene lost 8 bases, with 14 bases spanning the gap. The CDR3 is 13 residues long.

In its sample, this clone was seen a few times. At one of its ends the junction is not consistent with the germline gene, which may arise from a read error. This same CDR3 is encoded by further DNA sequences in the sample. The CDR3 sequence: CASSPFSSYEQYF. The DNA of the CDR3 is TGTGCCAGCAGCCCCTTCAGCTCCTACGAGCAGTACTTC. The V and J genes are TRBV5-1 and TRBJ2-7; D not resolved. Germline V gene data show CDR1 as SGHRS and CDR2 as YFSETQ. This CDR3 is built from 13 residues.

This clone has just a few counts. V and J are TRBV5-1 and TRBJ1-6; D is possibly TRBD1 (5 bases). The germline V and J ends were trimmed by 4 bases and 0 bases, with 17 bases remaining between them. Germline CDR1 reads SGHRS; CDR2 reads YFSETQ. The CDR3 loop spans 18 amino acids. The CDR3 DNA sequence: TGCGCCAGCAGCCCGGGAGGGGCTCAGAGCTCCTATAATTCACCCCTCCACTTT. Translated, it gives CASSPGGAQSSYNSPLHF. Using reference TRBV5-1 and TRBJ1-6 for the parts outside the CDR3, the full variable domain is KAGVTQTPRYLIKTRGQQVTLSCSPISGHRSVSWYQQTPGQGLQFLFEYFSETQRNKGNFPGRFSGRQFSNSRSEMNVSTLELGDSALYLCASSPGGAQSSYNSPLHFGNGTRLTVT.

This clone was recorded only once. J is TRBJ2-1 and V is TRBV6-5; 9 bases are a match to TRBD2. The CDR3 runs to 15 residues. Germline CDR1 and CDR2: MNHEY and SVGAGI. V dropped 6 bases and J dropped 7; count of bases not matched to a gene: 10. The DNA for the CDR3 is TGTGCCAGCAGCTTAGGGGCGGGGGGGCCAAATGAGCAGTTCTTC. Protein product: CASSLGAGGPNEQFF.

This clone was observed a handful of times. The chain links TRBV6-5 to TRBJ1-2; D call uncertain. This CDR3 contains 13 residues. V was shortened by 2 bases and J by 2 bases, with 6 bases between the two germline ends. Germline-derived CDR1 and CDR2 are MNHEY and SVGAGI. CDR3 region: CASSYDGNYGYTF. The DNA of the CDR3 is TGTGCCAGCAGTTACGATGGAAACTATGGCTACACCTTC.

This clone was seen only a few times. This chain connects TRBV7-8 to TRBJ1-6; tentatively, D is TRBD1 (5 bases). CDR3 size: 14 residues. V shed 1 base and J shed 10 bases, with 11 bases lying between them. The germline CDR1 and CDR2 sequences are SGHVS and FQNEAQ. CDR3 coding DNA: TGTGCCAGCAGCTTAGGGACGCGGGGCTCACCCCTCCACTTT. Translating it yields CASSLGTRGSPLHF.

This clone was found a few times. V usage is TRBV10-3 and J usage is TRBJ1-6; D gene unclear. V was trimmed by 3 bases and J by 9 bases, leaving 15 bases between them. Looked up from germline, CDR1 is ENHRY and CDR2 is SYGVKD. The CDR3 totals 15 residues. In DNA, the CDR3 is TGTGCCATCAGTGACGAAGCTGCGGGGTTTTCACCCCTCCACTTT. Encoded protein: CAISDEAAGFSPLHF.

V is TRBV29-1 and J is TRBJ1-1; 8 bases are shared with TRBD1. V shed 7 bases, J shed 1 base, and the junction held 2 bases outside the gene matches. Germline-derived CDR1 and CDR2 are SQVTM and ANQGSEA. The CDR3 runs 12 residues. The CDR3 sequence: CSAGGWNTEAFF. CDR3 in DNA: TGCAGCGCAGGGGGCTGGAACACTGAAGCTTTCTTT.

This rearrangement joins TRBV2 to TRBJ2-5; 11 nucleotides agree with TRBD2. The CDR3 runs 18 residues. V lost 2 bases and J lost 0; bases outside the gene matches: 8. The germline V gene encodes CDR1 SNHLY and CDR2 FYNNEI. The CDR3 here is CASSEWVSGGAYQETQYF. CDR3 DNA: TGTGCCAGCAGTGAATGGGTTAGCGGGGGGGCATACCAAGAGACCCAGTACTTC. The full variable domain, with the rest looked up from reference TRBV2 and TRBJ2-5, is EPEVTQTPSHQVTQMGQEVILRCVPISNHLYFYWYRQILGQKVEFLVSFYNNEISEKSEIFDDQFSVERPDGSNFTLKIRSTKLEDSAMYFCASSEWVSGGAYQETQYFGPGTRLLVL.

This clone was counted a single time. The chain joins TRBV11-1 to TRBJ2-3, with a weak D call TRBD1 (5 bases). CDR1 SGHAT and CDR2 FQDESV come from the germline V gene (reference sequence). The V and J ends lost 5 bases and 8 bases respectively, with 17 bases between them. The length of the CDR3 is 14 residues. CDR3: CASSDSSGKGTQYF. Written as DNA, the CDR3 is TGTGCCAGCAGCGACAGCTCAGGGAAGGGTACGCAGTATTTT.

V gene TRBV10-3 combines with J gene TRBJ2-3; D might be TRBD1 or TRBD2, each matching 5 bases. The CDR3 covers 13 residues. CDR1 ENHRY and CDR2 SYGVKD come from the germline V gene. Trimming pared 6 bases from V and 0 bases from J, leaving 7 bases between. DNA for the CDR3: TGTGCCATCAGGGGGGACAGCACAGATACGCAGTATTTT. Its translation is CAIRGDSTDTQYF.

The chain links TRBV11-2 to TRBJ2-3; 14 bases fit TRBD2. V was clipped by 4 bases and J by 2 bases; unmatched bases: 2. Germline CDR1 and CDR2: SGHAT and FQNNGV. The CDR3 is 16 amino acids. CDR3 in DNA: TGTGCCAGCAGCTGGACTAGCGGGGGGACCACAGATACGCAGTATTTT. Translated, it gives CASSWTSGGTTDTQYF.

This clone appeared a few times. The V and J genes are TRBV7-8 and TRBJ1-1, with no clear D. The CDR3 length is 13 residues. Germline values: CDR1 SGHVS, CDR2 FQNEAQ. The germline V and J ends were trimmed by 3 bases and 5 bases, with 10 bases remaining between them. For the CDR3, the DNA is TGTGCCAGCAGCTTCGCGGGAGTTACTGAAGCTTTCTTT. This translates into CASSFAGVTEAFF.